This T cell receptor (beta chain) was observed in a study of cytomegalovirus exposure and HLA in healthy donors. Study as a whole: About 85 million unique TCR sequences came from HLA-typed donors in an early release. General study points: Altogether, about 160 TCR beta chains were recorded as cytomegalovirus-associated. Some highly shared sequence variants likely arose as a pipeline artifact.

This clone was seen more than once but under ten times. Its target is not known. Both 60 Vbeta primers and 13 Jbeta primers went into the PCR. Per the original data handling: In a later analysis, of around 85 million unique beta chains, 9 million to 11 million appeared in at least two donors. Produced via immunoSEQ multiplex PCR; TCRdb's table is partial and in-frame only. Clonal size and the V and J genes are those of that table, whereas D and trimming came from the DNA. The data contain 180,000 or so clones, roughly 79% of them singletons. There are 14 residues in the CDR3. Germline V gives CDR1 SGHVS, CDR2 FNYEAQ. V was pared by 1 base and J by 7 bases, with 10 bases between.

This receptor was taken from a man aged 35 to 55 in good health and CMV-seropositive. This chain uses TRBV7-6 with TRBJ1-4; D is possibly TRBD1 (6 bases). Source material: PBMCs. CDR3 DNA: TGTGCCAGCAGCTTAGGCCAGGGGACTGAAAAACTGTTTTTT. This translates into CASSLGQGTEKLFF.